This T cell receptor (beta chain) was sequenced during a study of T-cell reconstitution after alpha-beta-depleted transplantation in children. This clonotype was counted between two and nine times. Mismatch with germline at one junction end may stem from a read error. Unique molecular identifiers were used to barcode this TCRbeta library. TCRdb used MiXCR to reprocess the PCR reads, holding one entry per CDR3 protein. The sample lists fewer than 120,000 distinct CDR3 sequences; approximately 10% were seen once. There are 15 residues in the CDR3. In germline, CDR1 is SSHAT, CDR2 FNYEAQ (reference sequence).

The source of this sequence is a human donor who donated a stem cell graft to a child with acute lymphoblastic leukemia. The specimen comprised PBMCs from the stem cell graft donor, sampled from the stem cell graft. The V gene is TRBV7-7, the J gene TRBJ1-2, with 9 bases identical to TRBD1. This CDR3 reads CASSFPGTGYYGYTF. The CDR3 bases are TGTGCTAGCAGCTTCCCCGGGACAGGGTATTATGGCTACACCTTC.